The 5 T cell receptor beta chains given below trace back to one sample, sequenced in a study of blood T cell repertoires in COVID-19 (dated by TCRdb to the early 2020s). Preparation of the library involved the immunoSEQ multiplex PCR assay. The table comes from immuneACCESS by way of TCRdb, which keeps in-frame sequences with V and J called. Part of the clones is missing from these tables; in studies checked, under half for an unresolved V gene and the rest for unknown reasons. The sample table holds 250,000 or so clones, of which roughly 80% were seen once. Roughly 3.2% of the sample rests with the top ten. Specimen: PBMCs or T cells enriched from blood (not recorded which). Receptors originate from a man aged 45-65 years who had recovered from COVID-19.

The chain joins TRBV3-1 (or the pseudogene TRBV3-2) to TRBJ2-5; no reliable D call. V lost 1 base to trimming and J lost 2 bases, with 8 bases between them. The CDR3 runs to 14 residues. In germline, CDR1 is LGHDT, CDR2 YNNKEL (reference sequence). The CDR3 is CASSQGSEQETQYF. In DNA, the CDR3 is TGTGCCAGCAGCCAAGGTTCAGAACAAGAGACCCAGTACTTC.

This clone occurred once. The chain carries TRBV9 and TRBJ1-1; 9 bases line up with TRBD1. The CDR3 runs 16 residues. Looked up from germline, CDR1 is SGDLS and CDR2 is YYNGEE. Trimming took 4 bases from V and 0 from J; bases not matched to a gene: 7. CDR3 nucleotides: TGTGCCAGCAGCCACGGGACAGGGATAATGAACACTGAAGCTTTCTTT. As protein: CASSHGTGIMNTEAFF.

CDR3 protein: CASSSQPDRGGTQYF. CDR3 DNA sequence: TGCGCCAGCAGCTCGCAGCCTGACAGGGGAGGTACGCAGTATTTT. The chain carries TRBV5-1 and TRBJ2-3, with 8 bases aligning to TRBD1. The CDR3 totals 15 residues. CDR1 SGHRS and CDR2 YFSETQ come from the germline V gene. The trim removed 3 bases at V and 8 bases at J, leaving 11 bases unmatched.

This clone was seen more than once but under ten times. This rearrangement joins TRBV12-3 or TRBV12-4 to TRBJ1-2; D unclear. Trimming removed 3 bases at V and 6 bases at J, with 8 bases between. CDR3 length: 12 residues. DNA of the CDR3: TGTGCCAGCAGTTTGAGTATTCATGGCTACACCTTC. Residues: CASSLSIHGYTF.

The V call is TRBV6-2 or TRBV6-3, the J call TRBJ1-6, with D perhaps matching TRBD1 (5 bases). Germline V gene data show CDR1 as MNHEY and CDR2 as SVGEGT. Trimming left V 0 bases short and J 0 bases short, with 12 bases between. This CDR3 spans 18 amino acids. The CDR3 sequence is CASSYSTDSSSYNSPLHF. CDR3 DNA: TGTGCCAGCAGTTACTCGACCGACAGCAGCTCCTATAATTCACCCCTCCACTTT.